This record covers a single T cell receptor (beta chain). The antigen is undetermined. The repertoire was sequenced with immunoSEQ multiplex PCR; TCRdb's copy has only in-frame clones and lacks some. Altogether tens of thousands of clones are present, 80% being singletons, with the ten largest covering roughly 50%. Trimming took 0 bases from V and 5 from J; bases not matched to a gene: 3. There are 13 residues in the CDR3. Germline V gene sequence: CDR1 GTSNPN, CDR2 SVGIG (reference sequence). Pooling of second doses given at about 4 or about 12 weeks was done. The data derive from a study of T cell responses to AZD1222 COVID-19 vaccine. Study results and caveats: Donors were mostly white British, more females; clonal diversity possibly underestimated. No repertoire was sampled before or during the peak T cell response, only after it.

The receptor's source is an adult who received the AZD1222 COVID-19 vaccine. Specimen: peripheral blood, collected 28 days after the second AZD1222 dose. The V and J genes are TRBV30 and TRBJ1-1; 7 nucleotides match TRBD1. The DNA for the CDR3 is TGTGCCTGGAGTGTACCGGGACAGACTGAAGCTTTCTTT. As protein: CAWSVPGQTEAFF. Drawing the rest from reference TRBV30 and TRBJ1-1, the complete variable domain is SQTIHQWPATLVQPVGSPLSLECTVEGTSNPNLYWYRQAAGRGLQLLFYSVGIGQISSEVPQNLSASRPQDRQFILSSKKLLLSDSGFYLCAWSVPGQTEAFFGQGTRLTVV.